Given below is one T cell receptor beta chain in context. No antigen is known for it. This record comes from a study of CD8 T cells in Susac syndrome. The study, taken as a whole, reports: The study recognized that its TCR sequencing and HLA analysis covered a relatively small number of individuals.

Sequencing of TCR beta, carried out with a high-throughput approach, was applied to CD8+ and CD4+ T cells from the blood. TEMRA cells were FACS-enriched and CD8+ and CD4+ T cells negatively isolated. Random hexamers were used to reverse transcribe an amount of 0.5 to 1 ug RNA. Across 54 Vbeta and 13 Jbeta, immunoSEQ multiplex PCR amplified TCR beta CDR3. Using its own MiXCR run on the immunoSEQ multiplex PCR reads, TCRdb lists one record per CDR3 protein. The sample carries 300,000 or so distinct CDR3 sequences, 90% to 95% recorded once. This CDR3 has 17 amino acids. V shed 5 bases and J shed 2 bases, with 19 bases lying between them.

The source of this sequence is a human donor with multiple sclerosis. V and J are TRBV12-3 or TRBV12-4 and TRBJ2-1; D is perhaps TRBD2 (6 bases). Source material: CD4+ T cells from PBMCs. CDR3 amino acids: CASSPSLGGFAYNEQFF. As DNA, the CDR3 is TGTGCCAGCAGTCCTAGCTTGGGGGGATTTGCCTACAATGAGCAGTTCTTC.